The sequence of this TCR beta chain was determined in a study of shared clonotypes between healthy human individuals. Notes on the study in general: Naive subsets generally had larger estimated richness than memory subsets.

TCRdb's copy holds only in-frame clones and misses some; the assay was immunoSEQ multiplex PCR. The sample consists of around 100,000 clones, roughly 70% of them appearing once. In this sample, this clone turned up a few times. Its target is not known. V lost 5 bases and J 3 bases, leaving 14 bases between the germline ends. CDR1 and CDR2 from the germline V gene are SNHLY and FYNNEI. The CDR3 length is 14 residues. This TCR was recovered from a woman in her 30s in good health. The sample taken for sequencing was memory CD8+ T cells sorted from blood. The subset denotes: CD45RO+ cells pooled with CCR7-negative TemRA cells. V usage is TRBV2 and J usage is TRBJ2-7; D unclear. The CDR3 sequence is CASSKMVDDYEQYF. The CDR3, as DNA: TGTGCCAGCAGTAAAATGGTGGATGACTACGAGCAGTACTTC.